Listed below are T cell receptor beta chains from one sample, sequenced in a study of blood T cell repertoires in COVID-19. Clones were read by immunoSEQ multiplex PCR, and TCRdb kept only the in-frame ones, dropping some. The sample carries around 150,000 clones, approximately 81% recorded once. The sample comprised peripheral blood. The receptors here all came from a human donor with acute or convalescent COVID-19. The donor label of this sample is uncertain. CDR3s include the opening cysteine and the closing phenylalanine or tryptophan. A D gene is named only where the DNA matches it firmly. Only part of the rows carry a size: once, few, many, or a class if the clone is expanded.

D gene	clone size	V gene	J gene	CDR3 protein	CDR3 DNA
NA	NA	TRBV5-1	TRBJ2-6	CASSLASGTGANVLTF	TGCGCCAGCAGCTTGGCCTCAGGGACTGGGGCCAACGTCCTGACTTTC
TRBD1	NA	TRBV6-5	TRBJ1-5	CASSPDRGSNQPQHF	TGTGCCAGCAGTCCCGACAGGGGGAGCAATCAGCCCCAGCATTTT
TRBD1	once	TRBV27	TRBJ2-5	CASSLKGALKETQYF	TGTGCCAGCAGTTTAAAGGGGGCTCTAAAAGAGACCCAGTACTTC
NA	NA	TRBV5-8	TRBJ1-3	CASSLAGGTGNTIYF	TGTGCCAGCAGCTTGGCGGGGGGCACTGGAAACACCATATATTTT
TRBD1	NA	TRBV7-8	TRBJ2-1	CASSPRGQGRNEQFF	TGTGCCAGCAGCCCTAGAGGACAGGGGAGGAATGAGCAGTTCTTC
NA	NA	TRBV5-1	TRBJ1-4	CASSADRPNEKLFF	TGCGCCAGCAGCGCGGACAGACCCAATGAAAAACTGTTTTTT
TRBD2	NA	TRBV14	TRBJ2-1	CASSGIGGGAPYNEQFF	TGTGCCAGCAGCGGGATTGGCGGGGGGGCCCCCTACAATGAGCAGTTCTTC
NA	NA	TRBV2	TRBJ1-5	CASSQGGGLNQPQHF	TGTGCCAGCAGTCAAGGGGGGGGATTAAATCAGCCCCAGCATTTT
TRBD2	NA	TRBV7-3	TRBJ2-3	CASSLTGLAGGSLTDTQYF	TGTGCCAGCAGCTTAACCGGACTAGCGGGGGGCTCACTAACAGATACGCAGTATTTT
NA	NA	TRBV5-5	TRBJ2-3	CASSLDPRRGRTDTQYF	TGTGCCAGCAGCTTGGACCCCCGGCGGGGACGCACAGATACGCAGTATTTT
NA	once	TRBV4-1	TRBJ1-1	CASSQEGEYPQRAFF	TGCGCCAGCAGCCAAGAAGGGGAATACCCCCAGCGAGCTTTCTTT
TRBD1	NA	TRBV4-3	TRBJ2-3	CASSQDLTGEGTDTQYF	TGCGCCAGCAGCCAAGATTTGACAGGGGAAGGCACAGATACGCAGTATTTT
NA	NA	TRBV9	TRBJ1-2	CASSVLGSPDYGYTF	TGTGCCAGCAGCGTACTTGGCAGTCCTGACTATGGCTACACCTTC